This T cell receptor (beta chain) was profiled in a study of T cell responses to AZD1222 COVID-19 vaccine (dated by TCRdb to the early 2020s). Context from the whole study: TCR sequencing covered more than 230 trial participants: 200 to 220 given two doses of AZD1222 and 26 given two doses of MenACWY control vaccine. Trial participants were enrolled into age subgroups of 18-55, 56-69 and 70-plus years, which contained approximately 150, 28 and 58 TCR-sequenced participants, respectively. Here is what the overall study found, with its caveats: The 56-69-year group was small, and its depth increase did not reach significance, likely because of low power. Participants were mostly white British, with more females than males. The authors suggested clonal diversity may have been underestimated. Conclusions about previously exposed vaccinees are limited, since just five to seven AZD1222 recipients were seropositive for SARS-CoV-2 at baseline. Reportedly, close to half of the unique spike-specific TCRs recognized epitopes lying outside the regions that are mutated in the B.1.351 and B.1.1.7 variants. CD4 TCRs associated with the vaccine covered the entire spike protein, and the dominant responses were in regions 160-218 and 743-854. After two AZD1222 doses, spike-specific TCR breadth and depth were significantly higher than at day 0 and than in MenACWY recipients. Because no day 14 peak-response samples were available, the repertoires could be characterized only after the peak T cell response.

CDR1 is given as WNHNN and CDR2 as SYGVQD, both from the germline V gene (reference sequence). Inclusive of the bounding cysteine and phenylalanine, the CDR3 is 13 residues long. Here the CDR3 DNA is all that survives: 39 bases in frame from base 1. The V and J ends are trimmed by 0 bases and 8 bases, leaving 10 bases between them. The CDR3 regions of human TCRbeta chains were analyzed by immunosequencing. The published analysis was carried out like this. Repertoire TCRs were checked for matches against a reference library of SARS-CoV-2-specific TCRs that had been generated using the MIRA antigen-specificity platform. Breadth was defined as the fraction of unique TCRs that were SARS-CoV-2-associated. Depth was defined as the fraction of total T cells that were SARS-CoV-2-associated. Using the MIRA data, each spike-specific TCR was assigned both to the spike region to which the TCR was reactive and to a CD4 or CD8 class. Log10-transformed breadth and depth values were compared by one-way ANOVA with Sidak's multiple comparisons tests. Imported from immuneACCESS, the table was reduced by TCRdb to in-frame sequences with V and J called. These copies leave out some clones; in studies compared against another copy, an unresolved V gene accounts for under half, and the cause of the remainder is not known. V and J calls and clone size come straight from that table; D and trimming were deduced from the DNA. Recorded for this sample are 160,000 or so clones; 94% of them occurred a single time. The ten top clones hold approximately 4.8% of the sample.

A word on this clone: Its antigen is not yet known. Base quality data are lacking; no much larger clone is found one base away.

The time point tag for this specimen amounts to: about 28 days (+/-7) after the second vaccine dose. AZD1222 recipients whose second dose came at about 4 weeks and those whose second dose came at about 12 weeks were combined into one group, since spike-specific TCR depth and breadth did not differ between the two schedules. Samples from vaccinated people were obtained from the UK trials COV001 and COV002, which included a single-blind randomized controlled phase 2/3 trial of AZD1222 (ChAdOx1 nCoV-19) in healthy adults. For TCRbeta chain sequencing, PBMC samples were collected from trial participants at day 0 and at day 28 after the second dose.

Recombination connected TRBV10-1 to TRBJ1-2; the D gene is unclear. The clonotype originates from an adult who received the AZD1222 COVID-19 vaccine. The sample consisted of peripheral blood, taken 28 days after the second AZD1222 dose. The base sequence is TGCGCCAGCAGTGAGTCGGGAACATGGGGCTACACCTTC. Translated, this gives CASSESGTWGYTF.